These 23 T cell receptor beta chains were sequenced from one sample in a study of T cell changes during pregnancy in multiple sclerosis. TCRdb's copy holds only in-frame clones and misses some; the assay was immunoSEQ multiplex PCR. The sample records 40,000 or so clones, roughly 88% being singletons. The input for sequencing was CD8+ T cells from peripheral blood mononuclear cells, taken in the first trimester of pregnancy. The receptors here all came from a female donor with multiple sclerosis, enrolled in a pregnancy study.

This clone showed up just once. The J gene is TRBJ1-1, the V gene TRBV6-5; the match to TRBD1 covers 8 bases. The length of the CDR3 is 13 residues. CDR1 and CDR2 from the germline V gene are MNHEY and SVGAGI. V dropped 6 bases and J dropped 1; count of bases not matched to a gene: 1. The DNA of the CDR3 is TGTGCCAGCAGGACAGGGGAGAACACTGAAGCTTTCTTT. It is translated as CASRTGENTEAFF.

V is TRBV19 and J is TRBJ1-5, with 7 bases lining up with TRBD1. Germline assignment: CDR1 LNHDA and CDR2 SQIVND (reference sequence). V lost 6 bases to trimming and J lost 7 bases; unmatched junction nucleotides: 6. The CDR3 is made up of 13 amino acids. This CDR3 is CASSTTGPQPQHF. DNA for the CDR3: TGTGCCAGTAGCACGACAGGGCCCCAGCCCCAGCATTTT.

This sequence joins TRBV13 and TRBJ2-5; possible D gene TRBD2, 6 bases. Trimming shortened V by 5 bases and J by 1 base, and 11 bases separated the two germline ends. There are 14 residues in the CDR3. In germline, CDR1 is PRHDT, CDR2 FYEKMQ (reference sequence). Here the CDR3 DNA reads TGTGCCAGCAGCAGACCGGGACTCCAAGAGACCCAGTACTTC. It is translated as CASSRPGLQETQYF.

This clone was counted a few times. The chain is built from TRBV7-9 and TRBJ2-7, with TRBD1 as a possible D gene (6 bases). The V gene's germline CDR1 is SEHNR and CDR2 FQNEAQ (reference sequence). V shed 5 bases and J shed 4 bases, with 15 bases lying between them. This CDR3 has 14 residues. This CDR3 is CASSQQNRVYEQYF. In DNA form, the CDR3 reads TGTGCCAGCAGCCAACAAAACAGGGTTTACGAGCAGTACTTC.

The chain links TRBV2 to TRBJ2-3; 13 nucleotides line up with TRBD2. The CDR3 has 15 amino acids. CDR1 and CDR2 from the germline V gene are SNHLY and FYNNEI. V shed 9 bases, J shed 4 bases, and the junction held 7 bases outside the gene matches. The CDR3 reads CASEGTSGVADTQYF. The CDR3 region has the DNA TGTGCCAGTGAAGGGACTAGCGGGGTGGCAGATACGCAGTATTTT.

V is TRBV7-3 and J is TRBJ1-4; D is ambiguous. This CDR3 comprises 15 residues. V lost 4 bases and J lost 4, with 13 bases in between. In germline, CDR1 is SGHTA, CDR2 FQGTGA. CDR3 in DNA: TGTGCCAGCAGCTCCCTAGGAGGGCTTAATGAAAAACTGTTTTTT. Translating it yields CASSSLGGLNEKLFF.

This chain links TRBV4-2 with TRBJ2-3; TRBD2 agrees at 10 bases. The CDR3 consists of 17 residues. Germline CDR1 and CDR2: LGHNA and YNFKEQ. Trimming removed 0 bases from V and 8 bases from J; junction bases left unmatched: 11. CDR3 amino acids: CASSQEGVAGGHFTQYF. The CDR3 nucleotides are TGTGCCAGCAGCCAAGAAGGGGTAGCGGGGGGACATTTTACGCAGTATTTT.

This chain connects TRBV27 to TRBJ2-5; 7 bases fit TRBD2. This CDR3 region has 15 residues. V shed 2 bases and J 1 base; nucleotides not matched to a gene: 4. CDR1 and CDR2 from the germline V gene are MNHEY and SMNVEV (reference sequence). This CDR3 reads CASSLGGGTQETQYF. The CDR3 DNA sequence: TGTGCCAGCAGTTTAGGGGGGGGGACCCAAGAGACCCAGTACTTC.

J is TRBJ1-2 and V is TRBV30; D call uncertain. Germline V lookup: CDR1 GTSNPN, CDR2 SVGIG (reference sequence). Trimming took 3 bases from V and 5 from J, leaving 22 bases between them. The CDR3 extends over 16 amino acids. The DNA of the CDR3 is TGTGCCTGGAGCACCGATTACCGCGGGTCGCAGTATGGCTACACCTTC. It yields the protein CAWSTDYRGSQYGYTF.

This chain uses TRBV13 with TRBJ1-4; tentatively, D is TRBD1 (5 bases). The germline V and J ends were trimmed by 4 bases and 5 bases, with 17 bases remaining between them. CDR1 and CDR2 from the germline V gene are PRHDT and FYEKMQ (reference sequence). There are 16 residues in the CDR3. CDR3 nucleotide sequence: TGTGCCAGCAGCTCGCCCGGGGGGGGTGAGAATGAAAAACTGTTTTTT. Translating gives CASSSPGGGENEKLFF.

This rearrangement joins TRBV6-6 to TRBJ2-1, with D possibly matching TRBD2 (6 bases). The CDR3 has 11 amino acids. The germline V and J ends were trimmed by 8 bases and 9 bases, with 11 bases remaining between them. Germline CDR1 and CDR2: MNHNY and SVGAGI (reference sequence). CDR3 coding DNA: TGTGCCAGCGGTACGGGGGTTGAGCAGTTCTTC. Translating it yields CASGTGVEQFF.

The rearrangement links TRBV16 to TRBJ1-2; D unclear. The CDR3 runs to 11 residues. V gave up 2 bases and J gave up 13 bases, with 11 bases separating them. Germline loops: CDR1 KGHSY, CDR2 FQNENV. DNA for the CDR3: TGTGCCAGCAGCCAAAACGGAGACCTCACCTTC. This gives the protein CASSQNGDLTF.

The chain employs TRBV4-1 and TRBJ2-1; D not certain. Germline V gene sequence: CDR1 MGHRA, CDR2 YSYEKL. V lost 4 bases and J 0 bases, leaving 10 bases between the germline ends. CDR3 length: 15 residues. The DNA for the CDR3 is TGCGCCAGCAGCCGCGTCGACACCTCCTACAATGAGCAGTTCTTC. Protein sequence: CASSRVDTSYNEQFF.

This rearrangement joins TRBV4-1 to TRBJ2-5; D possibly corresponds to TRBD2 (5 bases). The CDR3 is 15 residues long. In germline, CDR1 is MGHRA, CDR2 YSYEKL. With 4 bases removed from V and 1 base from J, the gap between germline ends came to 13 bases. CDR3 in DNA: TGCGCCAGCAGCCCTCGCCAGGACTTCCAAGAGACCCAGTACTTC. Protein product: CASSPRQDFQETQYF.

The chain employs TRBV9 and TRBJ2-3; 8 bases fit TRBD2. Germline assignment: CDR1 SGDLS and CDR2 YYNGEE. Losses at the gene ends were 0 bases for V and 2 bases for J; bases not matched to a gene: 2. This CDR3 contains 15 residues. CDR3 sequence (DNA): TGTGCCAGCAGCGTAGGCGGGGGGACCACAGATACGCAGTATTTT. Its protein is CASSVGGGTTDTQYF.

This chain connects TRBV14 to TRBJ2-3; 7 bases fit TRBD2. This CDR3 has 16 residues. V lost 1 base to trimming and J lost 1 base; unmatched junction nucleotides: 5. Germline CDR1 reads SGHDN; CDR2 reads FVKESK. The CDR3 DNA reads as TGTGCCAGCAGCCAAGTTCGGGGGGTACGCACAGATACGCAGTATTTT. Its translation: CASSQVRGVRTDTQYF.

The CDR3 spells CASNKGLTNYGYTF. The DNA for the CDR3 is TGTGCCAGCAATAAGGGGCTTACTAACTATGGCTACACCTTC. This chain connects TRBV6-5 to TRBJ1-2; the D gene is possibly TRBD1 (5 bases). The germline V and J ends were trimmed by 7 bases and 0 bases, with 12 bases remaining between them. Germline V gene lookup returns CDR1 MNHEY and CDR2 SVGAGI. The CDR3 consists of 14 residues.

V usage is TRBV4-1 and J usage is TRBJ1-1; D perhaps matches TRBD1 (6 bases). The CDR3 covers 15 residues. Trimming pared 3 bases from V and 1 base from J, leaving 12 bases between. The germline CDR1 and CDR2 sequences are MGHRA and YSYEKL. The CDR3 region is CASSHQQGSNTEAFF. DNA of the CDR3: TGCGCCAGCAGCCACCAACAGGGATCGAACACTGAAGCTTTCTTT.

This clone turned up a few times. CDR3 bases: TGTGCCAGCAGGGAAGGCGGCGGGGGAGGAACAGATACGCAGTATTTT. It specifies CASREGGGGGTDTQYF. V gene TRBV9 combines with J gene TRBJ2-3, with 7 bases that match TRBD2. Germline V gene data show CDR1 as SGDLS and CDR2 as YYNGEE. CDR3 length equals 16 residues. With V trimmed by 5 bases and J by 3 bases, 12 bases remained unmatched.

The V and J genes are TRBV4-3 and TRBJ1-2; D not certain. There are 14 residues in the CDR3. Germline V gene sequence: CDR1 LGHNA, CDR2 YSLEER. Trimming stripped 4 bases from V and 1 base from J, with 10 bases between. CDR3 coding DNA: TGCGCCAGCAGCCCAGAGCACTTTAACTATGGCTACACCTTC. Its protein is CASSPEHFNYGYTF.

This rearrangement joins TRBV9 to TRBJ1-4; TRBD1 agrees at 7 bases. The germline V gene has CDR1 SGDLS and CDR2 YYNGEE. This CDR3 spans 12 amino acids. Trimming at V came to 3 bases and at J to 11 bases, leaving 4 bases not matched to a gene. In DNA, the CDR3 is TGTGCCAGCAGCGGGACAGGAGGGAAACTGTTTTTT. It specifies CASSGTGGKLFF.

The CDR3 DNA reads TGTGCCACCAGTAGGGACAGGGCCCGACATAGCAATCAGCCCCAGCATTTT. This encodes CATSRDRARHSNQPQHF. This rearrangement joins TRBV15 to TRBJ1-5; 9 nucleotides align to TRBD1. The ends lost 6 bases at V and 0 bases at J; junction bases unmatched: 9. This CDR3 comprises 17 residues. CDR1 is LNHNV, CDR2 YYDKDF, per germline (reference sequence). Filled out from reference TRBV15 and TRBJ1-5, the complete variable domain reads DAMVIQNPRYQVTQFGKPVTLSCSQTLNHNVMYWYQQKSSQAPKLLFHYYDKDFNNEADTPDNFQSRRPNTSFCFLDIRSPGLGDTAMYLCATSRDRARHSNQPQHFGDGTRLSIL.

This chain joins TRBV30 and TRBJ2-1; 7 nucleotides align to TRBD2. Germline values: CDR1 GTSNPN, CDR2 SVGIG (reference sequence). This CDR3 contains 15 residues. The V gene end was trimmed by 4 bases and the J gene end by 0 bases; junction bases not matched to a gene: 6. CDR3 DNA: TGTGCCTGGACCAGCGGGGTGAGCTCCTACAATGAGCAGTTCTTC. Protein sequence: CAWTSGVSSYNEQFF. The variable domain in full, completed from reference TRBV30 and TRBJ2-1, reads SQTIHQWPATLVQPVGSPLSLECTVEGTSNPNLYWYRQAAGRGLQLLFYSVGIGQISSEVPQNLSASRPQDRQFILSSKKLLLSDSGFYLCAWTSGVSSYNEQFFGPGTRLTVL.